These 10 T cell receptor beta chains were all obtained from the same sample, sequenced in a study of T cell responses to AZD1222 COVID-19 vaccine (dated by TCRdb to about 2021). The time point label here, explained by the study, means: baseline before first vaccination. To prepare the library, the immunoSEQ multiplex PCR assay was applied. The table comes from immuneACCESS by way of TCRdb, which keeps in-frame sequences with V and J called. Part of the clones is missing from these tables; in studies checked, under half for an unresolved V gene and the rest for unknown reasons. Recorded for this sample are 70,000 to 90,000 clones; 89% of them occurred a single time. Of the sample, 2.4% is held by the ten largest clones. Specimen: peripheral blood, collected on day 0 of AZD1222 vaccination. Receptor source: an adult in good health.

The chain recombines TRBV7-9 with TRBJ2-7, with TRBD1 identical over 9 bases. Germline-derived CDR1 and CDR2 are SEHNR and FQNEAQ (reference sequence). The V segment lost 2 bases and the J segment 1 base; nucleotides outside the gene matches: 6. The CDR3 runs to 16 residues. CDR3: CASSLPGTGPSYEQYF. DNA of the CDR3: TGTGCCAGCAGCTTACCCGGGACAGGGCCTTCCTACGAGCAGTACTTC.

The CDR3: CSVLILTGTKEQFF. The CDR3 DNA follows: TGCAGCGTCCTCATCCTGACAGGGACAAAGGAGCAGTTCTTC. The genes are TRBV29-1 and TRBJ2-1, with 7 bases matching TRBD1. The CDR3 length is 14 residues. CDR1 is SQVTM and CDR2 is ANQGSEA in the germline V gene. V was pared by 6 bases and J by 10 bases, with 15 bases of the junction left unmatched.

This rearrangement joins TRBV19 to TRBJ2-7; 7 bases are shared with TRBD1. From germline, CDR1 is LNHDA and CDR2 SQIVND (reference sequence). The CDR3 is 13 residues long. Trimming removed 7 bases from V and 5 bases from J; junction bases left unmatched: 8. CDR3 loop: CASKSTGPNEQYF. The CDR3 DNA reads TGTGCCAGTAAATCGACAGGGCCCAACGAGCAGTACTTC.

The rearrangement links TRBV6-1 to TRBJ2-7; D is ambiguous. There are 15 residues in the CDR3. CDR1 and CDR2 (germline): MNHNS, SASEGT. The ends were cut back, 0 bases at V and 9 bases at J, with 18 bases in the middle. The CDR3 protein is CASSEARAARALQYF. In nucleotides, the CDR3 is TGTGCCAGCAGTGAAGCACGGGCCGCCCGGGCGTTGCAGTACTTC.

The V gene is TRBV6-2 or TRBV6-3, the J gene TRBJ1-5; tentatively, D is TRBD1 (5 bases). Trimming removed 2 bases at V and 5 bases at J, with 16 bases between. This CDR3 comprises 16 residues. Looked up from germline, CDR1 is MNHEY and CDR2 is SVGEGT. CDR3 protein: CASSYAGTAPYQPQHF. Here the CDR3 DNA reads TGTGCCAGCAGTTACGCCGGGACGGCACCCTATCAGCCCCAGCATTTT.

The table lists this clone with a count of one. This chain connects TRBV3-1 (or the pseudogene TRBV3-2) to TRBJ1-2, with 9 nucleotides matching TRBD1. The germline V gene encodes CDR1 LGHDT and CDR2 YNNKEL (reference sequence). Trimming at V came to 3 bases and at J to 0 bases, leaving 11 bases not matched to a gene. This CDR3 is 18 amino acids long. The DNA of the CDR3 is TGTGCCAGCAGCCATTTACAGGGGGCGATTTCCTCTAACTATGGCTACACCTTC. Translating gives CASSHLQGAISSNYGYTF.

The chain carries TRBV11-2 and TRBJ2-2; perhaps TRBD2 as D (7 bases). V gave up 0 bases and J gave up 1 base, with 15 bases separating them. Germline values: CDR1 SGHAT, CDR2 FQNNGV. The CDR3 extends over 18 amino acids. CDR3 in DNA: TGTGCCAGCAGCTTAGACCCCAGGCGGGGGCAGAACACCGGGGAGCTGTTTTTT. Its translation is CASSLDPRRGQNTGELFF.

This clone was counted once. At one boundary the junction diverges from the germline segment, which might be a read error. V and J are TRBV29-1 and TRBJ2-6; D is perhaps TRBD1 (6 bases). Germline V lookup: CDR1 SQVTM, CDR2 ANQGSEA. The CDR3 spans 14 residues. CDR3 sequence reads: CSAKDSSEANVLTF. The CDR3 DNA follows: TGCAGCGCCAAGGACAGCTCTGAGGCCAACGTCCTGACTTTC.

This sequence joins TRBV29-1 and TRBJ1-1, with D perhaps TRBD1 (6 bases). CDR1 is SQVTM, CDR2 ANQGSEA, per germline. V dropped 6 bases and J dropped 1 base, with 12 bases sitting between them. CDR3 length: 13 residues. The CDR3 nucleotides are TGCAGCGTCACCCGGACAGAGAACACTGAAGCTTTCTTT. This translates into CSVTRTENTEAFF.

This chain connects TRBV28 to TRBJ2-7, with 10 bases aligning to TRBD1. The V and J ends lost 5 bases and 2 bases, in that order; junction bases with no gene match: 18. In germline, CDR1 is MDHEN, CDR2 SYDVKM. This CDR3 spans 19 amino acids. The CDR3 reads CASSNTHVIPGQGTYEQYF. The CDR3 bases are TGTGCCAGCAGTAATACTCACGTTATCCCGGGACAGGGGACCTACGAGCAGTACTTC.